This TCR beta chain was identified in a study of blood T cells in healthy people across ages. Findings and caveats of the study: It was found that TCR beta diversity correlated strongly with the percentage of naive T cells.

Alongside a J-beta primer mix, a sample-barcoded 5' primer served in a second PCR lasting about 7 to 11 cycles. TCRdb processed the 5' RACE reads anew with MiXCR; each CDR3 protein has one entry. The data show 920,000 or so distinct CDR3 sequences, more than 40% seen once. This clonotype was counted a few times. Antigen unknown. Sequencing was performed on blood. This receptor was identified in a woman aged 55-69 years in good health.

The CDR3 DNA reads TGTGCCAGCAGCCGCGAACTAGCGAGCACAGATACGCAGTATTTT. This translates into CASSRELASTDTQYF. J is TRBJ2-3 and V is TRBV13, with 7 nucleotides matching TRBD2. The V gene end was trimmed by 5 bases and the J gene end by 0 bases; junction bases not matched to a gene: 5. The CDR3 totals 15 residues. Per germline, CDR1 PRHDT and CDR2 FYEKMQ (reference sequence).